The 25 T cell receptor beta chains reported below all come from one sample, sequenced in a study of regulatory T cells in long-lasting Graves disease. With iRepertoire HTBI primers and Arm-PCR of CDR3 regions, TCR beta libraries were built. TCRdb re-called the multiplex PCR reads with MiXCR, one entry per CDR3 protein. The data contain about half a million distinct CDR3 sequences, about 20% of them seen just once; the ten biggest clones take up less than 15%. This sample's time point: persistent/refractory GD, antithyroid drugs over 5 years with positive TRAb. PBMC-extracted RNA yielded the TCR library. The source material was peripheral blood mononuclear cells (PBMCs), sampled when the disease was refractory, from a patient treated with antithyroid drugs. The receptors derive from a female donor with Graves disease.

This clonotype has more than one count but fewer than ten. The chain is built from TRBV10-3 and TRBJ1-2; no reliable D call. Germline lookup yields CDR1 ENHRY and CDR2 SYGVKD. V gave up 0 bases and J gave up 8 bases, with 7 bases separating them. The CDR3 sequence is 12 residues long. The CDR3 protein is CAISESGRGYTF. The CDR3 DNA is TGTGCCATCAGTGAGTCGGGTCGCGGCTACACCTTC.

The J gene is TRBJ1-2, the V gene TRBV2; no reliable D call. V shed 2 bases and J shed 4 bases, with 14 bases lying between them. The CDR3 consists of 15 residues. CDR1 and CDR2 from the germline V gene are SNHLY and FYNNEI. The CDR3 loop reads CASSEQRGSSYGYTF. CDR3 in DNA: TGTGCCAGCAGTGAACAGAGAGGGTCTAGCTATGGCTACACCTTC.

This clonotype was seen ten or more times. The J gene is TRBJ2-2, the V gene TRBV6-1, with D possibly being TRBD1 or TRBD2 (5 bases each). This CDR3 has 15 amino acids. Germline V gives CDR1 MNHNS, CDR2 SASEGT. Between the trimmed V and J ends, which lost 3 bases and 7 bases, there was a span of 15 bases. In DNA, the CDR3 is TGTGCCAGCAGTGACCCAGGGCGGGTTCACGGGGAGCTGTTTTTT. Encoded protein: CASSDPGRVHGELFF.

This chain connects TRBV10-2 to TRBJ1-2; D is uncertain. Trimming removed 6 bases from V and 2 bases from J, with 13 bases in between. Germline V gene data show CDR1 as WSHSY and CDR2 as SAAADI. The CDR3 extends over 14 amino acids. CDR3 nucleotides: TGCGCCAGCAGCCCCCCAGCTGCCAACTATGGCTACACCTTC. This encodes CASSPPAANYGYTF.

This sequence joins TRBV19 and TRBJ2-7, with 10 bases that match TRBD1. Germline CDR1 is LNHDA and CDR2 is SQIVND (reference sequence). This CDR3 contains 17 residues. Trimming cost V 3 bases and J 3 bases; bases outside gene matches: 11. The CDR3 reads CASSMGDRGEEGYEQYF. The CDR3 region has the DNA TGTGCCAGTAGTATGGGGGACAGGGGAGAGGAGGGCTACGAGCAGTACTTC.

The genes are TRBV7-3 and TRBJ1-1; 8 bases line up with TRBD1. The CDR3 contains 15 residues. Germline V CDR1 and CDR2: SGHTA, FQGTGA. Losses at the gene ends were 5 bases for V and 2 bases for J; bases not matched to a gene: 7. CDR3 region: CASSGTGQDNTEAFF. The CDR3 nucleotides read TGTGCCAGCAGCGGAACGGGACAGGATAACACTGAAGCTTTCTTT.

The V gene is TRBV18, the J gene TRBJ1-6; the D gene is possibly TRBD1 (5 bases). Per germline, CDR1 KGHSH and CDR2 LQKENI. Trimming took 5 bases from V and 10 from J, leaving 15 bases between them. The CDR3 length is 14 residues. CDR3 protein: CASSEGPPESPLHF. The CDR3 coding sequence is TGTGCCAGCTCAGAGGGACCGCCGGAGTCACCCCTCCACTTT.

This clonotype has at least ten counts. The chain joins TRBV2 to TRBJ1-2; the match to TRBD1 covers 7 bases. V dropped 4 bases and J dropped 0; count of bases not matched to a gene: 2. The V gene's germline CDR1 is SNHLY and CDR2 FYNNEI. CDR3 size: 14 residues. Here the CDR3 DNA reads TGTGCCAGCAGTGCAGGGACAGCTAACTATGGCTACACCTTC. This encodes CASSAGTANYGYTF.

This clonotype occurred many times. The chain employs TRBV11-2 and TRBJ2-5, with 12 nucleotides matching TRBD2. The germline CDR1 and CDR2 sequences are SGHAT and FQNNGV. CDR3 length equals 20 residues. V dropped 1 base and J dropped 4; count of bases not matched to a gene: 16. The CDR3 loop reads CASSLVDPSGGALERETQYF. CDR3 DNA: TGTGCCAGCAGCTTAGTTGACCCTAGCGGGGGGGCCCTAGAACGAGAGACCCAGTACTTC.

Many counts were recorded for this clonotype. This chain links TRBV20-1 with TRBJ2-7; D is unresolved. Germline CDR1 reads DFQATT; CDR2 reads SNEGSKA (reference sequence). Trimming cost V 3 bases and J 1 base, with 4 bases left between them. The CDR3 has 11 amino acids. This CDR3 is CSASRSYEQYF. The CDR3 DNA reads TGCAGTGCTAGTAGGTCCTACGAGCAGTACTTC.

The chain combines TRBV20-1 with TRBJ1-1; D not resolved. The V end was cut by 3 bases, the J end by 3 bases, with 20 bases between. In germline, CDR1 is DFQATT, CDR2 SNEGSKA (reference sequence). The CDR3 has 16 amino acids. Written as DNA, the CDR3 is TGCAGTGCTAGCCCGAGATCGGGAGGGAGGTACACTGAAGCTTTCTTT. Amino acids: CSASPRSGGRYTEAFF.

In its sample, this clonotype was seen a few times. This sequence joins TRBV6-2 or TRBV6-3 and TRBJ2-7; 7 bases are a match to TRBD1. Germline assignment: CDR1 MNHEY and CDR2 SVGEGT. V shed 6 bases and J 3 bases; nucleotides not matched to a gene: 8. The CDR3 runs 14 residues. CDR3 nucleotide sequence: TGTGCCAGCAGCAGGGGAGCAGGGGGCTACGAGCAGTACTTC. Encoded protein: CASSRGAGGYEQYF.

V gene TRBV20-1 combines with J gene TRBJ2-2; 10 nucleotides align to TRBD2. Germline lookup yields CDR1 DFQATT and CDR2 SNEGSKA (reference sequence). Trimming at V came to 5 bases and at J to 5 bases, leaving 8 bases not matched to a gene. This CDR3 has 15 amino acids. CDR3 bases: TGCAGTGCTCCTATAGCGGGAGGATCGACCGGGGAGCTGTTTTTT. This translates into CSAPIAGGSTGELFF.

The V and J genes are TRBV9 and TRBJ1-1, with TRBD1 matching 7 bases. V dropped 3 bases and J dropped 6; count of bases not matched to a gene: 8. In germline, CDR1 is SGDLS, CDR2 YYNGEE. This CDR3 has 14 residues. CDR3 in DNA: TGTGCCAGCAGCGCCTTCCGGGACAGCTCTGAAGCTTTCTTT. Protein product: CASSAFRDSSEAFF.

In this sample, this clonotype turned up a few times. CDR3 nucleotide sequence: TGTGCCAGCACCTCATTAGGGTTAGAAGCTTTCTTT. Encoded protein: CASTSLGLEAFF. The V gene is TRBV5-5, the J gene TRBJ1-1; D call uncertain. Germline loops: CDR1 SGHKS, CDR2 YYEKEE (reference sequence). V lost 6 bases, J lost 8 bases, and 14 bases lay in between. This CDR3 has 12 amino acids.

V is TRBV28 and J is TRBJ1-4, with 7 nucleotides matching TRBD1. Germline CDR1 and CDR2: MDHEN and SYDVKM. V dropped 7 bases and J dropped 8; count of bases not matched to a gene: 4. The CDR3 length is 12 residues. The CDR3 DNA reads as TGTGCCAGCACAGACAGGGAGGAAAAACTGTTTTTT. This codes for CASTDREEKLFF.

V usage is TRBV9 and J usage is TRBJ2-2; perhaps TRBD2 as D (6 bases). CDR1 SGDLS and CDR2 YYNGEE come from the germline V gene. The CDR3 loop spans 18 amino acids. V was pared by 4 bases and J by 2 bases, with 21 bases between. The CDR3 region is CASSTSDYSSPNTGELFF. The DNA for the CDR3 is TGTGCCAGCAGCACCTCGGACTACTCGTCGCCCAACACCGGGGAGCTGTTTTTT. Based on the CDR3 plus reference TRBV9 and TRBJ2-2, the full variable domain is DSGVTQTPKHLITATGQRVTLRCSPRSGDLSVYWYQQSLDQGLQFLIQYYNGEERAKGNILERFSAQQFPDLHSELNLSSLELGDSALYFCASSTSDYSSPNTGELFFGEGSRLTVL.

The chain has TRBV16 and TRBJ1-5; 9 bases are shared with TRBD1. V gave up 1 base and J gave up 6 bases; unmatched junction bases: 4. The CDR3 spans 15 residues. CDR1 and CDR2 from the germline V gene are KGHSY and FQNENV. The CDR3 coding sequence is TGTGCCAGCAGCCAATTATGGACAGGGGTTCAGCCCCAGCATTTT. This codes for CASSQLWTGVQPQHF.

This clonotype was detected many times. The CDR3 region has the DNA TGCAGTGCTGCCCTGTCCGCCAGAGAGACCCAGTACTTC. Protein product: CSAALSARETQYF. This chain links TRBV20-1 with TRBJ2-5, with D hard to call. This CDR3 comprises 13 residues. The V gene lost 5 bases and the J gene lost 4 bases, with 14 bases spanning the gap. Germline values: CDR1 DFQATT, CDR2 SNEGSKA (reference sequence).

As regards this clonotype: A read error is possible here, since a much larger clone lies one base away. The V and J genes are TRBV11-2 and TRBJ1-2; the match to TRBD1 covers 9 bases. Germline CDR1 is SGHAT and CDR2 is FQNNGV. The CDR3 loop spans 15 amino acids. The CDR3 loop reads CASSQPGTGNYGYAF. Written as DNA, the CDR3 is TGTGCCAGCAGCCAACCGGGGACAGGGAACTATGGCTACGCCTTC.

This clonotype was seen many times. The chain combines TRBV19 with TRBJ2-2; D remains unclear. The ends were cut back, 3 bases at V and 2 bases at J, with 13 bases in the middle. Germline V gene data show CDR1 as LNHDA and CDR2 as SQIVND (reference sequence). The CDR3 extends over 16 amino acids. The CDR3 DNA is TGTGCCAGTAGTATCCGAATGACACGTAACACCGGGGAGCTGTTTTTT. This sequence encodes CASSIRMTRNTGELFF.

This clonotype was seen at least ten times. The rearrangement links TRBV27 to TRBJ2-5; TRBD1 might be the D (5 bases). Germline CDR1 and CDR2: MNHEY and SMNVEV (reference sequence). Deletions cut 0 bases from V and 1 base from J, with 9 bases between. The CDR3 has 15 residues. CDR3 DNA sequence: TGTGCCAGCAGTTTATCCTCGACAGCCCAAGAGACCCAGTACTTC. Its protein product is CASSLSSTAQETQYF.

The chain is built from TRBV6-1 and TRBJ2-3; the D is unclear. Trimming stripped 8 bases from V and 3 bases from J, with 18 bases between. The CDR3 consists of 15 residues. The germline gives CDR1 MNHNS, CDR2 SASEGT. In DNA form, the CDR3 reads TGTGCCAGCCCCTCGGTGCAGGAGAGAACAGATACGCAGTATTTT. As protein: CASPSVQERTDTQYF.

The table lists this clonotype with many counts. The rearrangement links TRBV28 to TRBJ2-7, with TRBD1 identical over 12 bases. The CDR3 consists of 16 residues. With V trimmed by 0 bases and J by 2 bases, 2 bases remained unmatched. The germline V gene has CDR1 MDHEN and CDR2 SYDVKM. The CDR3 sequence: CASSLWGQGAAYEQYF. The CDR3 DNA reads as TGTGCCAGCAGTTTATGGGGACAGGGGGCAGCCTACGAGCAGTACTTC. Full variable domain (outside the CDR3, taken from reference TRBV28 and TRBJ2-7): DVKVTQSSRYLVKRTGEKVFLECVQDMDHENMFWYRQDPGLGLRLIYFSYDVKMKEKGDIPEGYSVSREKKERFSLILESASTNQTSMYLCASSLWGQGAAYEQYFGPGTRLTVT.

This clonotype has only a few counts. The junction departs from germline at one end; a sequencing error may be responsible. This chain connects TRBV6-5 to TRBJ2-7; D is perhaps TRBD2 (6 bases). CDR1 and CDR2 from the germline V gene are MNHEY and SVGAGI. There are 18 residues in the CDR3. The DNA for the CDR3 is TGTGCCAGCAGTGACTCGAATAGCGAGAGATGGAGGGATTACGAGCAGTACTTC. Amino acids: CASSDSNSERWRDYEQYF.